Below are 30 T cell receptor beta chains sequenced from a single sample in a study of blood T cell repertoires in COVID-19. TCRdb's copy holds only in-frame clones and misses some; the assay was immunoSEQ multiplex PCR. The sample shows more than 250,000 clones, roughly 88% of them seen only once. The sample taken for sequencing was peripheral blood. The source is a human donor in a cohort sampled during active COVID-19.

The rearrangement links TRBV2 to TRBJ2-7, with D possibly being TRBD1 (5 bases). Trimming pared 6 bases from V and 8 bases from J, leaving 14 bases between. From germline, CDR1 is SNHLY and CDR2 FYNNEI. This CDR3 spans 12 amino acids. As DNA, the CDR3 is TGTGCCAGCAGGGGGCAACATACGAAGCAGTACTTC. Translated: CASRGQHTKQYF. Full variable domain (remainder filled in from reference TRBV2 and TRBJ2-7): EPEVTQTPSHQVTQMGQEVILRCVPISNHLYFYWYRQILGQKVEFLVSFYNNEISEKSEIFDDQFSVERPDGSNFTLKIRSTKLEDSAMYFCASRGQHTKQYFGPGTRLTVT.

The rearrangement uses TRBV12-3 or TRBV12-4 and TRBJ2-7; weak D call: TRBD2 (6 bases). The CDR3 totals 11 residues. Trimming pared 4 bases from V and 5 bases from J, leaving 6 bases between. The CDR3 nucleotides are TGTGCCAGCAGTTGGGGGGACGAGCAGTACTTC. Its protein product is CASSWGDEQYF.

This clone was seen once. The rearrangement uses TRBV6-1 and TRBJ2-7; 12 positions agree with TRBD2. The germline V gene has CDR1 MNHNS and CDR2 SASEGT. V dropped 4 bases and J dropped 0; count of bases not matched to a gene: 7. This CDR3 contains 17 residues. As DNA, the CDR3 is TGTGCCAGCAGTGCGGGACTAGCGGGCGGTTTCTCCTACGAGCAGTACTTC. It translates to CASSAGLAGGFSYEQYF.

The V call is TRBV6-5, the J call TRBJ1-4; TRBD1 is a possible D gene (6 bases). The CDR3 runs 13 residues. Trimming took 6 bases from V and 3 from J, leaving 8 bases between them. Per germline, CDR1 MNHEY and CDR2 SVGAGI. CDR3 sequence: CASRQGPNEKLFF. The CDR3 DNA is TGTGCCAGCAGACAGGGTCCTAATGAAAAACTGTTTTTT.

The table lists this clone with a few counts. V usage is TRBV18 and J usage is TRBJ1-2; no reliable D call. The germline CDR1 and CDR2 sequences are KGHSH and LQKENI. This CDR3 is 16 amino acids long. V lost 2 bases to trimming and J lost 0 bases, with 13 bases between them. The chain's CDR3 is CASSPSSALTNYGYTF. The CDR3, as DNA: TGTGCCAGCTCACCATCGTCCGCACTTACTAACTATGGCTACACCTTC.

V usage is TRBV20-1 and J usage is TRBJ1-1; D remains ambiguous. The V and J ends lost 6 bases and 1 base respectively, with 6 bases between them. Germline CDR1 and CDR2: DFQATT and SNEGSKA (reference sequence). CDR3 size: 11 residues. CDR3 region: CSAIANTEAFF. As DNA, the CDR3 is TGCAGTGCCATAGCGAACACTGAAGCTTTCTTT.

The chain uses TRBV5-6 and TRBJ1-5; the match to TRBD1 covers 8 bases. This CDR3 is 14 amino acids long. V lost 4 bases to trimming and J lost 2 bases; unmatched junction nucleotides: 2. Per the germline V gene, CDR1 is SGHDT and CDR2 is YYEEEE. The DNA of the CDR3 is TGTGCCAGCAGCGCGACAGGGGGCAATCAGCCCCAGCATTTT. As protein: CASSATGGNQPQHF.

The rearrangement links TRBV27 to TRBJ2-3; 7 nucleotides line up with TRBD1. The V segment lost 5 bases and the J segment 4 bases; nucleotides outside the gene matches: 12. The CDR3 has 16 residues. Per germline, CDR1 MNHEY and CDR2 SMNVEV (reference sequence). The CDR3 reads CASSPRDSTDPDTQYF. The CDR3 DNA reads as TGTGCCAGCAGTCCAAGGGACAGTACAGATCCAGATACGCAGTATTTT.

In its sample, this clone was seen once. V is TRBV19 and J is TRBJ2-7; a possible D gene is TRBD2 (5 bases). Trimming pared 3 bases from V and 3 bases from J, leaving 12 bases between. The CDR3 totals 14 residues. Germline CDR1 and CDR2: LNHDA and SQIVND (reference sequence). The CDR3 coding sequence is TGTGCCAGTAGTATTCTTGCGAGCGGCTACGAGCAGTACTTC. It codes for CASSILASGYEQYF.

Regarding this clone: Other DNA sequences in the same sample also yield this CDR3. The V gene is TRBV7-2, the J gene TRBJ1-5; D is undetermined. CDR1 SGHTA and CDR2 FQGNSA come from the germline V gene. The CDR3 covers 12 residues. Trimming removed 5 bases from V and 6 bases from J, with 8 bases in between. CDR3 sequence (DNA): TGTGCCAGCAGCCCCCCGGGTCAGCCCCAGCATTTT. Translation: CASSPPGQPQHF.

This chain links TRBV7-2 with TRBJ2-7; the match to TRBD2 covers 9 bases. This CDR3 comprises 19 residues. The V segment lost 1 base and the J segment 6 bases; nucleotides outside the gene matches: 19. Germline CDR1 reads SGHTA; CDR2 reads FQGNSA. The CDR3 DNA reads TGTGCCAGCAGCTTAGGAGTACGGCTAGCGGGAAGAAAATCGTTCGAGCAGTACTTC. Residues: CASSLGVRLAGRKSFEQYF.

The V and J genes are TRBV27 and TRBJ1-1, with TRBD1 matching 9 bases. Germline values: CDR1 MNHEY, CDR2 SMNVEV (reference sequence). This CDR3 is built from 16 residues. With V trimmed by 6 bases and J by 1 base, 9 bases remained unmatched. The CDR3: CASRTRTGEGNTEAFF. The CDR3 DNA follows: TGTGCCAGCAGAACACGGACAGGGGAGGGGAACACTGAAGCTTTCTTT.

For the CDR3, the DNA is TGTGCCAGCACCGGACGGGATTCCTACGAGCAGTACTTC. Its translation is CASTGRDSYEQYF. The chain has TRBV2 and TRBJ2-7, with TRBD2 as a possible D gene (5 bases). V lost 7 bases and J 1 base, leaving 11 bases between the germline ends. This CDR3 comprises 13 residues. Germline CDR1 SNHLY, CDR2 FYNNEI.

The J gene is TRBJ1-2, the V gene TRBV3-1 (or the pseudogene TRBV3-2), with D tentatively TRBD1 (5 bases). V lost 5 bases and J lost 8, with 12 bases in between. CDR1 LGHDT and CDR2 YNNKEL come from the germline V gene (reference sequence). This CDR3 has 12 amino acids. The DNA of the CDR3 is TGTGCCAGCAGCTCCGCCGGGGGAGGCTACACCTTC. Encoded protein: CASSSAGGGYTF.

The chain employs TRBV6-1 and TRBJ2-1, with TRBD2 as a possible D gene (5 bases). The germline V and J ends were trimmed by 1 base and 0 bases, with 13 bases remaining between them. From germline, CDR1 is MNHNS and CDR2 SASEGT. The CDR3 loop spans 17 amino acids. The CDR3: CASSEDVRVSSYNEQFF. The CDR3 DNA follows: TGTGCCAGCAGTGAAGATGTGCGGGTAAGCTCCTACAATGAGCAGTTCTTC.

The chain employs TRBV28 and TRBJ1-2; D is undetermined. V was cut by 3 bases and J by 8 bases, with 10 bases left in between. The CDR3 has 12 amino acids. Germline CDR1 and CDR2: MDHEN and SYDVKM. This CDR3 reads CASSFAQRGYTF. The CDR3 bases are TGTGCCAGCAGTTTTGCTCAGCGCGGCTACACCTTC.

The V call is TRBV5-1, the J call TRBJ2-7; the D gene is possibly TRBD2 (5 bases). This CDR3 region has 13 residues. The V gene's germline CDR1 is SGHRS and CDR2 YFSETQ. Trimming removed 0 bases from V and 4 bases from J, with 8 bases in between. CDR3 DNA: TGCGCCAGCAGCTTGGACCTAGCTTACGAGCAGTACTTC. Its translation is CASSLDLAYEQYF.

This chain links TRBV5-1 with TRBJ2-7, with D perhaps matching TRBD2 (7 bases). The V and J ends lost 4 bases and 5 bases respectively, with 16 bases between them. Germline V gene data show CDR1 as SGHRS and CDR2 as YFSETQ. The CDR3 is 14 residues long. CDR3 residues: CASSLRYGGHEQYF. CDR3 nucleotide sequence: TGCGCCAGCAGCCTGAGGTACGGGGGGCACGAGCAGTACTTC.

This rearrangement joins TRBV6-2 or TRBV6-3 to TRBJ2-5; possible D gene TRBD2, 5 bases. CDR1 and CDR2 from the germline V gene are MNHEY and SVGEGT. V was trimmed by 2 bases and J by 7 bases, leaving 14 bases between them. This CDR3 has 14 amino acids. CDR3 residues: CASSYERTGWTQYF. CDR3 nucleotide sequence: TGTGCCAGCAGTTACGAGCGGACCGGGTGGACCCAGTACTTC.

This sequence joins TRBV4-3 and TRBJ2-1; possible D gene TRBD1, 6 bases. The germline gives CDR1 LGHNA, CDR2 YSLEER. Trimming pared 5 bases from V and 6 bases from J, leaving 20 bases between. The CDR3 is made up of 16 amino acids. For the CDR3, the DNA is TGCGCCAGCAGCGCGTCTGAGGGGGTTCCGCGCAATGAGCAGTTCTTC. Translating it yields CASSASEGVPRNEQFF.

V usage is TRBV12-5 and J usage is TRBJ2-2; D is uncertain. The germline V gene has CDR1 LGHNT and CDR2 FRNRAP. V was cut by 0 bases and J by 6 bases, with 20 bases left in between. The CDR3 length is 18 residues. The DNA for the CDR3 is TGTGCTAGTGGTTTGGTACTTCGGTCGAAAGAGGATCCCGGGGAGCTGTTTTTT. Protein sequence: CASGLVLRSKEDPGELFF.

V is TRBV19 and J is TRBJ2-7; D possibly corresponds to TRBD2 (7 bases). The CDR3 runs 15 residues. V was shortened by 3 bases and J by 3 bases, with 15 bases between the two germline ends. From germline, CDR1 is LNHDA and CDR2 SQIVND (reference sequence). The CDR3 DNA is TGTGCCAGTAGTATGCCGAGGGGGGGACTCTACGAGCAGTACTTC. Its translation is CASSMPRGGLYEQYF.

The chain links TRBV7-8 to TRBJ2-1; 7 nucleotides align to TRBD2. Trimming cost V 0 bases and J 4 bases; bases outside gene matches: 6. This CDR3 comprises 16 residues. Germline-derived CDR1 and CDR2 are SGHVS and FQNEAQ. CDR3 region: CASSLARLAIYNEQFF. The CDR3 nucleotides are TGTGCCAGCAGCTTAGCGAGACTAGCCATATACAATGAGCAGTTCTTC.

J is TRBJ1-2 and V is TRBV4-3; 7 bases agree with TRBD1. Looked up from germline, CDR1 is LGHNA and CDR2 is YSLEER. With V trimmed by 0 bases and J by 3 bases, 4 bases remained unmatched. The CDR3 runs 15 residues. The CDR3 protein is CASSQDWQGDYGYTF. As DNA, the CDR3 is TGCGCCAGCAGCCAAGATTGGCAGGGGGACTATGGCTACACCTTC.

The CDR3 DNA sequence: TGTGCCAGCAGTTACAGGGGGAACTACGAGCAGTACTTC. Translating gives CASSYRGNYEQYF. The chain uses TRBV27 and TRBJ2-7; 8 bases are a match to TRBD1. CDR3 length equals 13 residues. V was pared by 4 bases and J by 3 bases, with 2 bases of the junction left unmatched. Per germline, CDR1 MNHEY and CDR2 SMNVEV (reference sequence).

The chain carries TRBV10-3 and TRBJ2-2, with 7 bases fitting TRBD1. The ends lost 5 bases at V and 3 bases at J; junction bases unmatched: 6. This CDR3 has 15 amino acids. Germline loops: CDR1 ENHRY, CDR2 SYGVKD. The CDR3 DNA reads TGTGCCATCAGTCCGACAGGGCTAGACACCGGGGAGCTGTTTTTT. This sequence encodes CAISPTGLDTGELFF.

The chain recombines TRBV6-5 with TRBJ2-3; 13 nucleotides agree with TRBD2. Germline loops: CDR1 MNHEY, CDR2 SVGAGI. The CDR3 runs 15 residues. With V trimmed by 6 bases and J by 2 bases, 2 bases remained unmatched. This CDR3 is CASRGLAGNTDTQYF. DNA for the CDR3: TGTGCCAGCAGGGGACTAGCGGGGAACACAGATACGCAGTATTTT.

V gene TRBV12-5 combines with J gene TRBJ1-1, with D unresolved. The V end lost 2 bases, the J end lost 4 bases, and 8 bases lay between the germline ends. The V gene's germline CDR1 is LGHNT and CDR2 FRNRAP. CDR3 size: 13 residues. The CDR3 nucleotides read TGTGCTAGTGGTTTGAGAAGTAGCACTGAAGCTTTCTTT. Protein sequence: CASGLRSSTEAFF.

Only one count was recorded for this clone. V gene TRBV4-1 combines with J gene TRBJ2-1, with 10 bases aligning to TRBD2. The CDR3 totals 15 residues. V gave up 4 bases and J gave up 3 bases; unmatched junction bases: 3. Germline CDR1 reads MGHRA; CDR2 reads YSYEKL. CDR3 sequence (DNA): TGCGCCAGCAGCCTCGGACTAGCGGTCTACAATGAGCAGTTCTTC. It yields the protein CASSLGLAVYNEQFF.

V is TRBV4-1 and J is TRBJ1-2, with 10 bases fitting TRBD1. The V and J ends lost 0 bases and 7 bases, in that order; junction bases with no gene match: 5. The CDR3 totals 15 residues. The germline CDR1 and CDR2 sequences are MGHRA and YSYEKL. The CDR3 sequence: CASSQDMTGGRGYTF. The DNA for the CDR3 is TGCGCCAGCAGCCAAGATATGACAGGGGGCCGTGGCTACACCTTC.